The entry below describes one T cell receptor (beta chain). CDR3 size: 14 residues. Per the germline V gene, CDR1 is KGHDR and CDR2 is SFDVKD. V lost 4 bases and J lost 2, with 11 bases in between. The sample comes from a study of T cells in Graves' hyperthyroidism and ophthalmopathy. About the study: At initial diagnosis, before any treatment had begun, peripheral blood was obtained.

RNA transcripts gave rise to amplified TCR beta CDR3 regions. During a first-round RT-PCR of the TCR CDR3, the HTBI primer set was used. One entry per CDR3 protein results from TCRdb running MiXCR on the multiplex PCR reads. The table lists roughly 380,000 distinct CDR3 sequences, roughly 15% of them singletons. Newly diagnosed patients aged 18 to 65 had hyperthyroidism of under 2 months' duration. This clonotype was obtained from a woman younger than 30 with Graves' hyperthyroidism. Sequencing input: blood. The J gene is TRBJ2-7, the V gene TRBV24-1; the D call may be TRBD1 or TRBD2 (5 bases each). The DNA for the CDR3 is TGTGCCACCAGTGACGGGGCCGGAGCCTACGAGCAGTACTTC. This sequence encodes CATSDGAGAYEQYF.